This T cell receptor beta chain was captured by sequencing in a study of CD4 T cells in relation to SARS-CoV-2 and coronaviruses. Overall study context: The negative reference was HIV-1 Nef peptide pool or peptide-free culture.

Sequencing was performed with immunoSEQ multiplex PCR; in TCRdb, only in-frame clones are kept and a portion is missing. The data show tens of thousands of clones, with around 67% seen just once and approximately 15% held by the top ten. General observations from the study: Monoreactive clones expanded significantly more to SARS-CoV-2 than crossreactive clones did. The cross-reactivity analysis covered only spike protein, not other viral proteins.

CD4+ T cells from unexposed donors were obtained before the COVID-19 pandemic (2011-2018). The cells were cultured for under 13 days before CD4+ T cells were isolated. Testing used SARS-CoV-2 S/N and four cold-coronavirus spikes on unexposed-donor CD4+ T cells, cells permitting. The CDR3 totals 15 residues. The V end lost 0 bases, the J end lost 11 bases, and 17 bases lay between the germline ends. Germline-derived CDR1 and CDR2 are KGHSH and LQKENI. On this clone itself: Its antigen is not identified.

The sequence came from a human donor in good health. Input material: CD4+ T cells from PBMCs, cultured in vitro. The chain joins TRBV18 to TRBJ1-5, with TRBD1 as a possible D gene (5 bases). The CDR3 bases are TGTGCCAGCTCACCACCGGAGGCAGGGCGGGGGGCCCAGCATTTT. This sequence encodes CASSPPEAGRGAQHF.